The present entry profiles one TCR beta chain with its context. This entry comes from a study of beta chain features in type 1 diabetes. Via CD45RO/CCR7/CD25/CD127/CD95/CD27, cells of the CD4+ naive, central memory, regulatory and stem cell-like memory subsets were sorted. There are 14 residues in the CDR3. Unmatched junction bases numbered 4, after V lost 1 base and J lost 5 bases. Germline lookup yields CDR1 SQVTM and CDR2 ANQGSEA. Expressed TCRB transcripts were sequenced, since all the RNA that had been isolated was reverse transcribed. Measured with immunoSEQ multiplex PCR; TCRdb has only the in-frame clones, and not every one. The sample carries about 320,000 clones, around 15% recorded once.

This clonotype was sampled from a man aged 25 to 45 in good health. This sequence joins TRBV29-1 and TRBJ1-2; 10 bases line up with TRBD1. The specimen was central memory CD4+ T cells from blood. The CDR3 loop reads CSVEGRGQGYGYTF. The CDR3 nucleotides are TGCAGCGTTGAAGGGAGGGGACAGGGGTATGGCTACACCTTC.